Included here is one T cell receptor (beta chain) sequence, with context. The antigen is unknown. This CDR3 comprises 16 residues. V shed 4 bases and J shed 0 bases, with 10 bases lying between them. Germline CDR1 and CDR2: MNHEY and SMNVEV (reference sequence). This sample was taken from a study of shared clonotypes between healthy human individuals. Notes on the study in general: It was only blood that was sampled, and tissue repertoires likely differ. Naive subsets usually exceeded memory subsets in estimated richness.

Each replicate PCR on the sorted subsets used 200 to 250 ng DNA (approximately 33,000 T cell genomes). Generated by immunoSEQ multiplex PCR, the TCRdb table keeps only in-frame clones and is missing some. Of 550,000 to 800,000 clones in the sample, about 92% were seen once. The receptor comes from a man in his late teens or twenties in good health. Some clones in this sample may be carry-over from other donors' samples. The chain employs TRBV27 and TRBJ2-6; D unresolved. Sequencing was performed on memory CD8+ T cells from PBMCs. Described subset: CD45RO+ cells pooled with CCR7-negative TemRA cells. This CDR3 reads CASSSIKVSGANVLTF. The CDR3 nucleotides are TGTGCCAGCAGTTCGATCAAAGTCTCTGGGGCCAACGTCCTGACTTTC.